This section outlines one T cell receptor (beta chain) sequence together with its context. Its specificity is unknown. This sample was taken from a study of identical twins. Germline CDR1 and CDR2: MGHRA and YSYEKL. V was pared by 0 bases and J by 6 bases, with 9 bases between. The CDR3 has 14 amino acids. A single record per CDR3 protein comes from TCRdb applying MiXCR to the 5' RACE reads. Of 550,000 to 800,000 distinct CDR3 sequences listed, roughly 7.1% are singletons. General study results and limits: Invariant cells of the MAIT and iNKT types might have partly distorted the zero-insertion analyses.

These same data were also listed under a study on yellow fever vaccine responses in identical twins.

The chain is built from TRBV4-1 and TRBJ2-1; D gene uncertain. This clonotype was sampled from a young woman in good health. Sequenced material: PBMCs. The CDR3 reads CASSQDWVSNEQFF. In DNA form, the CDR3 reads TGCGCCAGCAGCCAAGATTGGGTGAGCAATGAGCAGTTCTTC.